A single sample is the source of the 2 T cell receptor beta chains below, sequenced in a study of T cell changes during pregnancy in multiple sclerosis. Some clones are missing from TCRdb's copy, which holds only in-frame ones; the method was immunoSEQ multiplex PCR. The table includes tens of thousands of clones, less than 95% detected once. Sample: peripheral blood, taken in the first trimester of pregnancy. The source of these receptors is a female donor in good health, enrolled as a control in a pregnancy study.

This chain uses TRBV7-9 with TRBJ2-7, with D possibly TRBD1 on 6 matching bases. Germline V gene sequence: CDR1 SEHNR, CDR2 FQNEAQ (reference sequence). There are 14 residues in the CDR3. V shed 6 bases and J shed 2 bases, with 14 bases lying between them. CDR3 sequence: CASRSGTGPYEQYF. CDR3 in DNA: TGTGCCAGCAGGAGCGGTACAGGGCCCTACGAGCAGTACTTC.

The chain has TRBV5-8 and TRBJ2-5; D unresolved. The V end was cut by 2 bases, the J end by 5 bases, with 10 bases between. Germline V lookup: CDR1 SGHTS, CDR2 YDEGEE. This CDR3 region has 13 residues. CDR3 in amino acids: CASSFNSVETQYF. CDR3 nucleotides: TGTGCCAGCAGCTTCAACAGTGTTGAGACCCAGTACTTC.